This note documents a single TCR beta chain sequence. These data belong to a study of blood T cell repertoires in COVID-19. About the study: Both acute and convalescent COVID-19 samples were obtained from the United States, Italy and Spain.

Losses at the gene ends were 1 base for V and 4 bases for J; bases not matched to a gene: 6. The CDR3 runs 16 residues. Germline CDR1 and CDR2: SGHTA and FQGNSA. In the authors' methods: Estimation of nucleated cell counts was performed using reference gene primer amplification. TCRdb's copy holds only in-frame clones and misses some; the assay was immunoSEQ multiplex PCR. D and trimming were read from the DNA, whereas the V and J calls and clone size are those reported in that table. This sample has 140,000 to 150,000 clones, with 65% to 90% found just once. Source material: peripheral blood. This chain joins TRBV7-2 and TRBJ2-3, with 9 bases fitting TRBD2. This receptor was taken from a human donor in a cohort sampled during active COVID-19. The CDR3 coding sequence is TGTGCCAGCAGCTTAGTGGGCGGGAGGGCCCCAGATACGCAGTATTTT. It encodes CASSLVGGRAPDTQYF. The whole variable domain, filled in from reference TRBV7-2 and TRBJ2-3, reads GAGVSQSPSNKVTEKGKDVELRCDPISGHTALYWYRQSLGQGLEFLIYFQGNSAPDKSGLPSDRFSAERTGGSVSTLTIQRTQQEDSAVYLCASSLVGGRAPDTQYFGPGTRLTVL.